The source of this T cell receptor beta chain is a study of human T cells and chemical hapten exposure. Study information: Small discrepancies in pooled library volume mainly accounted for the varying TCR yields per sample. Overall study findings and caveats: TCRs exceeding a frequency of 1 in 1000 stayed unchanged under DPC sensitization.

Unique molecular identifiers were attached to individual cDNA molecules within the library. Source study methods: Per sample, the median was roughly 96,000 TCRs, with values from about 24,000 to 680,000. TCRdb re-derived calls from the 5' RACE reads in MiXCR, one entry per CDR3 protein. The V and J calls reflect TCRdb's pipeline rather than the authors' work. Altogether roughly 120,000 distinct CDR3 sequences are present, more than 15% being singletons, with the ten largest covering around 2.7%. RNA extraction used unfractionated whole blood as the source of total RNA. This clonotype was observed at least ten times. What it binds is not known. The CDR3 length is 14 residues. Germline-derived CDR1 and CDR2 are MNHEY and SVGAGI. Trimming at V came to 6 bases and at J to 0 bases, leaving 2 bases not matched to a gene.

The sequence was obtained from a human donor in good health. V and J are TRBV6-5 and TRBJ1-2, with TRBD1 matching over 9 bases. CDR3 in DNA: TGTGCCAGCAGCCGGGACAGGGCTAACTATGGCTACACCTTC. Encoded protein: CASSRDRANYGYTF.